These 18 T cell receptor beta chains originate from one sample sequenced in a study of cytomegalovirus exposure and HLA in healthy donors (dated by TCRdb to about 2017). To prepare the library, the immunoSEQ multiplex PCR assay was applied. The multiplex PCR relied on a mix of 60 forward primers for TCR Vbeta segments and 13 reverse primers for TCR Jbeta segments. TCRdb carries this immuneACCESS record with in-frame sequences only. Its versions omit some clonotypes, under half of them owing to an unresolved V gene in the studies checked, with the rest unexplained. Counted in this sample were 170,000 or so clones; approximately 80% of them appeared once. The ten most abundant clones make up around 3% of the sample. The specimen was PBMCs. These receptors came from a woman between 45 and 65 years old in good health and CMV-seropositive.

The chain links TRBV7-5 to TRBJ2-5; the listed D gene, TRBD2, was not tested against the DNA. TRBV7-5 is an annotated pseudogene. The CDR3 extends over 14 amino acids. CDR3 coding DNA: TGTGCCAGAAGAGGAAGTGAGGGCCAAGAGACCCAGTACTTC. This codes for CARRGSEGQETQYF.

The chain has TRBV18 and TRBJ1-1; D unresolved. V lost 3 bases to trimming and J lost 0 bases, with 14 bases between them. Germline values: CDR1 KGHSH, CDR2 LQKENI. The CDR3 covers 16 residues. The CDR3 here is CASSPLSGRLNTEAFF. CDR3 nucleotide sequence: TGTGCCAGCTCACCTCTCTCGGGGAGGCTGAACACTGAAGCTTTCTTT.

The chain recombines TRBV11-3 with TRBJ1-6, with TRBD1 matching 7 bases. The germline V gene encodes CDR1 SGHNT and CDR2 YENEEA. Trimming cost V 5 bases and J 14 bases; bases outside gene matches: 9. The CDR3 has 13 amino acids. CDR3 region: CASSPNRGSALHF. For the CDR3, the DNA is TGTGCCAGCAGCCCTAACAGGGGTTCGGCCCTCCACTTT.

The CDR3 spells CASMGTSGSYEQYF. The CDR3, as DNA: TGTGCCAGCATGGGGACTAGCGGTTCCTACGAGCAGTACTTC. This chain connects TRBV6-1 to TRBJ2-7; 11 bases are shared with TRBD2. The CDR3 is made up of 14 amino acids. The germline V gene encodes CDR1 MNHNS and CDR2 SASEGT. V lost 7 bases to trimming and J lost 1 base; unmatched junction nucleotides: 3.

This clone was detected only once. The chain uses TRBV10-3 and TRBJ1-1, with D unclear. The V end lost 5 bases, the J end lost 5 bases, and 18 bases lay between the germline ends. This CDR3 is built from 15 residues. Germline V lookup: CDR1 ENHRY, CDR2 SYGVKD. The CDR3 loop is CAISLQINPGTEAFF. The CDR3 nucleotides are TGTGCCATCAGTCTTCAGATTAATCCGGGAACTGAAGCTTTCTTT.

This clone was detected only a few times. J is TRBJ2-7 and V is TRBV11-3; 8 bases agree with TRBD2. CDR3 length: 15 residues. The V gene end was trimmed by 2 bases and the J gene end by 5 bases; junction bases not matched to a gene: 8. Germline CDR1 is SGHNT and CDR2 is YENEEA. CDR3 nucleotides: TGTGCCAGCAGCTTAAGCGCCGAGACTAGCGACGAGCAGTACTTC. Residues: CASSLSAETSDEQYF.

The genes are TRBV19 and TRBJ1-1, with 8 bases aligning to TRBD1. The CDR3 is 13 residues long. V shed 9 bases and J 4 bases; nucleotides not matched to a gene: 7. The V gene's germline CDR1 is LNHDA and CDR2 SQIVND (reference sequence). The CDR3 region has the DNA TGTGCCAGCGGTCAGGGGGCGGCCACTGAAGCTTTCTTT. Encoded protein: CASGQGAATEAFF.

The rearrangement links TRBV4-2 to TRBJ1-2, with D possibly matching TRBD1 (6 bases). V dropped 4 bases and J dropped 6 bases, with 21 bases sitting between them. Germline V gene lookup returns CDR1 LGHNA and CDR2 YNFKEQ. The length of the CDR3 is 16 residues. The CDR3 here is CASSPYDRSAGNGYTF. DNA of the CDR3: TGTGCCAGCAGCCCCTACGACAGGTCCGCCGGCAATGGCTACACCTTC.

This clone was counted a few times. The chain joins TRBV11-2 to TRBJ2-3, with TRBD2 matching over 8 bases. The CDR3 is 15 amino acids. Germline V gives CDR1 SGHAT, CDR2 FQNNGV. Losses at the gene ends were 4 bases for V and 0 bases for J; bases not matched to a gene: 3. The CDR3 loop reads CASSWTSQSTDTQYF. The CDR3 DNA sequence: TGTGCCAGCAGCTGGACTAGCCAAAGCACAGATACGCAGTATTTT. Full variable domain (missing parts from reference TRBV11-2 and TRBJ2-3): EAGVAQSPRYKIIEKRQSVAFWCNPISGHATLYWYQQILGQGPKLLIQFQNNGVVDDSQLPKDRFSAERLKGVDSTLKIQPAKLEDSAVYLCASSWTSQSTDTQYFGPGTRLTVL.

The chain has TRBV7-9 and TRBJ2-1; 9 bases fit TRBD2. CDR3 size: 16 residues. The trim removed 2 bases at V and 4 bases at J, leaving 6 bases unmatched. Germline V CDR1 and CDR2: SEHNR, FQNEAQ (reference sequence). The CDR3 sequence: CASSLSGGRAYNEQFF. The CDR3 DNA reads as TGTGCCAGCAGCTTATCGGGCGGGAGGGCTTACAATGAGCAGTTCTTC.

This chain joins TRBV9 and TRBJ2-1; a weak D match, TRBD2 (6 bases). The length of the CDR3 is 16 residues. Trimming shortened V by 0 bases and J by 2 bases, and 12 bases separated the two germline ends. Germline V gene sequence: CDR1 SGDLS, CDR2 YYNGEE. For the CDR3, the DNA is TGTGCCAGCAGCGTAGACGGTAGCGGAGCCTACAATGAGCAGTTCTTC. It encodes CASSVDGSGAYNEQFF.

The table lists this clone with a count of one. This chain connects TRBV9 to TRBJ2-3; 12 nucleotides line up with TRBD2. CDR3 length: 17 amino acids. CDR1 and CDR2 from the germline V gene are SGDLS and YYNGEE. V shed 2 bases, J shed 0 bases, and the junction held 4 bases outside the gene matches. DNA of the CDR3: TGTGCCAGCAGCGTCCTACTAGCGGGGGGTAGCACAGATACGCAGTATTTT. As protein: CASSVLLAGGSTDTQYF.

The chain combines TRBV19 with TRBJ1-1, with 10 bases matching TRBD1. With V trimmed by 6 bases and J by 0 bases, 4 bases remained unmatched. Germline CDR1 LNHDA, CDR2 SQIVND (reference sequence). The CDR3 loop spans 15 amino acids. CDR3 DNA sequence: TGTGCCAGTAGAGGGGACAGGGGAATGAACACTGAAGCTTTCTTT. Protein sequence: CASRGDRGMNTEAFF.

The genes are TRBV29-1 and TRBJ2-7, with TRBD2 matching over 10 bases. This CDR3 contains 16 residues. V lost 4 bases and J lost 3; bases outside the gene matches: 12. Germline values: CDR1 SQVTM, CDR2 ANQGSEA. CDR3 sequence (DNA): TGCAGCGTTGCAGGGATGTTAGCGGGAGGACACTACGAGCAGTACTTC. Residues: CSVAGMLAGGHYEQYF.

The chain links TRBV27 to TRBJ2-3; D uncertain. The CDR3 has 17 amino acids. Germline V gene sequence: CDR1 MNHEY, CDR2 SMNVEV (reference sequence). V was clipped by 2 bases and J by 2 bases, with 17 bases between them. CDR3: CASSLIGSGDNTDTQYF. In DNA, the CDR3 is TGTGCCAGCAGTTTAATCGGGTCTGGCGATAACACAGATACGCAGTATTTT.

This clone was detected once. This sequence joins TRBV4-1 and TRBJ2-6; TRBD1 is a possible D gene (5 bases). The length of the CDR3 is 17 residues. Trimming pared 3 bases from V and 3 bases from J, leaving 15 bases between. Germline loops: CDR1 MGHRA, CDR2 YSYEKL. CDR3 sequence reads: CASSQGQGSDGANVLTF. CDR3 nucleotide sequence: TGCGCCAGCAGCCAGGGCCAGGGAAGCGATGGGGCCAACGTCCTGACTTTC.

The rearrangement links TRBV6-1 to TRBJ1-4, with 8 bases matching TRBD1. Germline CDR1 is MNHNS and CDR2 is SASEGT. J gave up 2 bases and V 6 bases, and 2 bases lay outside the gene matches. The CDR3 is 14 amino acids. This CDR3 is CASRTGATNEKLFF. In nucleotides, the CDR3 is TGTGCCAGCAGGACAGGGGCCACTAATGAAAAACTGTTTTTT.

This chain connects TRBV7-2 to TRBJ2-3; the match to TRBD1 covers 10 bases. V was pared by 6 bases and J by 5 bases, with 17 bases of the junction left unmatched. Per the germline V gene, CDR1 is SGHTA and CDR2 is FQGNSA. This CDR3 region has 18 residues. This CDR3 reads CASRSAPGQGPKKDTQYF. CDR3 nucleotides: TGTGCCAGCAGGTCCGCCCCGGGACAGGGGCCGAAAAAAGATACGCAGTATTTT.